What follows describes a single T cell receptor beta chain. What it binds is not known. The sample comes from a study of shared clonotypes between healthy human individuals. The germline V gene encodes CDR1 SNHLY and CDR2 FYNNEI. There are 14 residues in the CDR3. The germline V and J ends were trimmed by 7 bases and 4 bases, with 16 bases remaining between them. Study-wide points: In a few donors, approximately 5% of naive CD4 clonotypes appeared in common.

Profiled with immunoSEQ multiplex PCR; TCRdb holds only in-frame clones, not every one. The sample has more than 2 million clones, roughly 94% seen once; the top ten hold about 0.13%. The sample was naive CD4+ T cells sorted from blood. Described subset: CD45RA+ positively selected. This sequence originates from a man between 18 and 29 years old in good health. The chain links TRBV2 to TRBJ1-1, with D perhaps matching TRBD1 (6 bases). CDR3 nucleotide sequence: TGTGCCAGCACCCCCGACGGGGGCGCCACTGAAGCTTTCTTT. Translating it yields CASTPDGGATEAFF.